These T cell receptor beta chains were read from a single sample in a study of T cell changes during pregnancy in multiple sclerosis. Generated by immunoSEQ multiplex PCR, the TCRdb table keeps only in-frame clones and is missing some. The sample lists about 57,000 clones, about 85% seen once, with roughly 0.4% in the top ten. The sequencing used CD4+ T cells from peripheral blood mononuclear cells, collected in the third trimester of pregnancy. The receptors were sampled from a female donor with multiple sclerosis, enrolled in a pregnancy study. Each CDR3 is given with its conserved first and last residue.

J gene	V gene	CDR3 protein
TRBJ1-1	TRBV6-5	CASSYGQNTEAFF
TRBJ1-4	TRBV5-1	CASSDTGQNYNEKLFF
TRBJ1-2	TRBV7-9	CASSLETGGIYGYTF
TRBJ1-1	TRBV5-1	CASSLSTTNTEAFF
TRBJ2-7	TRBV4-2	CASSQEARSYEQYF
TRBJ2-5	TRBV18	CASSPLGLAGKETQYF
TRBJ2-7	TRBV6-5	CASTQGRASSYEQYF
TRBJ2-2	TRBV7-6	CASTKGGGNAGELFF
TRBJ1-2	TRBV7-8	CASSLATGDGYTF
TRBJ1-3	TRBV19	CATEAGTGSNSGNTIYF
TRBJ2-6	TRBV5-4	CASSLPLEEGGANVLTF
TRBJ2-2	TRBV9	CASSVQASGGELFF
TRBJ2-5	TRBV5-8	CASSHRTSGQETQYF
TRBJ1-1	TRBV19	CASSAARTEAFF
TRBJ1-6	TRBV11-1	CASSVGQDYSPLHF
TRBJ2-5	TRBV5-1	CASSYVQGLQETQYF
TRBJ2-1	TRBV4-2	CASSPTSYGEQFF
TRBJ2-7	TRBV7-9	CAIETGYEQYF
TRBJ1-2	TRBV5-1	CASSWGPPGTVNYGYTF
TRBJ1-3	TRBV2	CASNYNPTVSGNTIYF
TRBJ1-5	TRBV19	CASSISGGNQPQHF
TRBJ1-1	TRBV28	CASSSPPTGEAFF
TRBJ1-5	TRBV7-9	CASSPRTENQPQHF
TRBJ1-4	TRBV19	CASRSNRGQEKLFF
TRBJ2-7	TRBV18	CASSPRHGNTHRYEQYF
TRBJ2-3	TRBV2	CASRVQGSSTDTQYF